The 23 T cell receptor beta chains presented below share a single source sample, sequenced in a study of control samples from healthy donors and cancer patients. The method was immunoSEQ multiplex PCR; TCRdb's version includes in-frame clones alone and lacks a portion of them. This sample yields roughly 100,000 clones, of which more than 85% are seen a single time; about a fifth belongs to the top ten. The source material was PBMCs. The receptors stem from a man between 60 and 75 years old with lung cancer.

This chain connects TRBV7-3 to TRBJ1-3, with a weak D call TRBD1 (5 bases). Trimming took 3 bases from V and 2 from J, leaving 11 bases between them. Germline CDR1 is SGHTA and CDR2 is FQGTGA. This CDR3 comprises 15 residues. CDR3: CASSLRGEPGNTIYF. CDR3 bases: TGTGCCAGCAGCTTGCGGGGGGAGCCTGGAAACACCATATATTTT.

This clone was detected only a few times. The chain is built from TRBV18 and TRBJ2-1, with a possible D match to TRBD1 (6 bases). The length of the CDR3 is 16 residues. The germline CDR1 and CDR2 sequences are KGHSH and LQKENI. V shed 5 bases and J shed 8 bases, with 22 bases lying between them. The DNA of the CDR3 is TGTGCCAGCTCATCCAATGGCAGGGGCGATGGCGATGAGCAGTTCTTC. Protein: CASSSNGRGDGDEQFF.

The chain is built from TRBV5-1 and TRBJ1-1; 7 bases map to TRBD1. This CDR3 comprises 15 residues. The junction had 7 bases not matched to a gene; V was cut back by 5 bases and J by 0 bases. Germline CDR1 reads SGHRS; CDR2 reads YFSETQ. Here the CDR3 reads CASREAGTVNTEAFF. In nucleotides, the CDR3 is TGCGCCAGCAGGGAGGCCGGGACAGTGAACACTGAAGCTTTCTTT.

This clone was counted a few times. This rearrangement joins TRBV6-5 to TRBJ2-7; 9 bases agree with TRBD1. J gave up 4 bases and V 6 bases, and 10 bases lay outside the gene matches. Germline lookup yields CDR1 MNHEY and CDR2 SVGAGI. The CDR3 extends over 15 amino acids. The CDR3 reads CASSAAGTGTYEQYF. Here the CDR3 DNA reads TGTGCCAGCAGCGCGGCCGGGACAGGGACTTACGAGCAGTACTTC.

V usage is TRBV9 and J usage is TRBJ2-5; 7 nucleotides match TRBD2. Unmatched junction bases numbered 7, after V lost 4 bases and J lost 4 bases. The CDR3 spans 14 residues. CDR1 and CDR2 from the germline V gene are SGDLS and YYNGEE. For the CDR3, the DNA is TGTGCCAGCAGCTACACTTCGGGGGGAGAGACCCAGTACTTC. Its protein is CASSYTSGGETQYF.

The chain has TRBV7-7 and TRBJ2-2; 8 bases are shared with TRBD1. The CDR3 is 15 residues long. The V gene's germline CDR1 is SSHAT and CDR2 FNYEAQ (reference sequence). J was trimmed by 0 bases and V by 5 bases; bases with no gene match: 2. CDR3 protein: CASSPTGANTGELFF. The CDR3 coding sequence is TGTGCCAGCAGCCCGACAGGGGCGAACACCGGGGAGCTGTTTTTT.

This sequence joins TRBV6-5 and TRBJ1-3; unclear D gene. This CDR3 contains 14 residues. The V and J ends lost 6 bases and 0 bases respectively, with 9 bases between them. Germline CDR1 is MNHEY and CDR2 is SVGAGI. Written as DNA, the CDR3 is TGTGCCAGCAGGGGCTTCCGCTCTGGAAACACCATATATTTT. Encoded protein: CASRGFRSGNTIYF.

This rearrangement joins TRBV9 to TRBJ1-1, with D perhaps TRBD1 (5 bases). The CDR3 is 13 amino acids. Trimming cost V 2 bases and J 4 bases, with 9 bases left between them. CDR1 and CDR2 (germline): SGDLS, YYNGEE. In DNA form, the CDR3 reads TGTGCCAGCAGCGTCGACCAGGGCACTGAAGCTTTCTTT. Residues: CASSVDQGTEAFF.

The chain is built from TRBV7-9 and TRBJ2-3; D may match TRBD1 or TRBD2 (5 bases each). Trimming took 5 bases from V and 1 from J, leaving 16 bases between them. Germline values: CDR1 SEHNR, CDR2 FQNEAQ (reference sequence). CDR3 length equals 16 residues. The CDR3: CASSPPHVGGTDTQYF. CDR3 sequence (DNA): TGTGCCAGCAGCCCTCCTCACGTGGGGGGCACAGATACGCAGTATTTT.

The sample holds a few counts of this clone. The genes are TRBV28 and TRBJ1-4, with D uncertain. Trimming left V 7 bases short and J 4 bases short, with 10 bases between. Germline-derived CDR1 and CDR2 are MDHEN and SYDVKM. CDR3 length: 13 residues. The CDR3 is CASNEGFNEKLFF. The CDR3 DNA sequence: TGTGCCAGCAATGAAGGATTTAATGAAAAACTGTTTTTT.

The chain couples TRBV14 to TRBJ2-5; 9 positions match TRBD1. The CDR3 consists of 15 residues. With V trimmed by 4 bases and J by 9 bases, 12 bases remained unmatched. CDR1 is SGHDN and CDR2 is FVKESK in the germline V gene. CDR3 nucleotides: TGTGCCAGCAGCCCAGGACAGGGGCGCGCCTCGGCCCAGTACTTC. Residues: CASSPGQGRASAQYF. The whole variable domain, filled in from reference TRBV14 and TRBJ2-5, reads EAGVTQFPSHSVIEKGQTVTLRCDPISGHDNLYWYRRVMGKEIKFLLHFVKESKQDESGMPNNRFLAERTGGTYSTLKVQPAELEDSGVYFCASSPGQGRASAQYFGPGTRLLVL.

V is TRBV29-1 and J is TRBJ1-5; D possibly corresponds to TRBD1 (6 bases). Per the germline V gene, CDR1 is SQVTM and CDR2 is ANQGSEA. This CDR3 region has 20 residues. Trimming took off 5 bases at V and 1 base at J, with 30 bases between the two ends. CDR3: CSVQFGQTTRPMQSNQPQHF. The CDR3 coding sequence is TGCAGCGTTCAATTCGGACAGACAACCCGACCCATGCAAAGCAATCAGCCCCAGCATTTT.

The chain couples TRBV18 to TRBJ1-1; tentative D call: TRBD1 (6 bases). This CDR3 contains 16 residues. Trimming took off 6 bases at V and 0 bases at J, with 17 bases between the two ends. Germline lookup yields CDR1 KGHSH and CDR2 LQKENI. The CDR3 region has the DNA TGTGCCAGCTCTCGCGGGGGCAACCTTATGAACACTGAAGCTTTCTTT. It codes for CASSRGGNLMNTEAFF.

Comment on this clone: The junction does not match germline at one end; this may be a read error. The chain is built from TRBV29-1 and TRBJ1-2; D possibly corresponds to TRBD1 (5 bases). From germline, CDR1 is SQVTM and CDR2 ANQGSEA. The CDR3 contains 13 residues. CDR3 bases: TGCAGCGTTGACACCAGGGCTTCCCCCATAAGCGCCTTC. It yields the protein CSVDTRASPISAF.

The chain carries TRBV15 and TRBJ2-5; D not certain. From germline, CDR1 is LNHNV and CDR2 YYDKDF (reference sequence). V lost 1 base and J lost 2, with 17 bases in between. The CDR3 consists of 17 residues. CDR3 amino acids: CATSRGRRQYFQETQYF. CDR3 nucleotides: TGTGCCACCAGCAGAGGTCGAAGGCAATATTTTCAAGAGACCCAGTACTTC.

The chain combines TRBV2 with TRBJ2-3; D may be TRBD1 or TRBD2 (5 bases each). The CDR3 length is 12 residues. The germline V and J ends were trimmed by 6 bases and 5 bases, with 9 bases remaining between them. Germline CDR1 reads SNHLY; CDR2 reads FYNNEI. The DNA for the CDR3 is TGTGCCAGCAGACTAGGACAAGATACGCAGTATTTT. Translated: CASRLGQDTQYF.

The chain carries TRBV24-1 and TRBJ1-2; TRBD1 agrees at 8 bases. Germline CDR1 and CDR2: KGHDR and SFDVKD. Trimming removed 9 bases from V and 2 bases from J; junction bases left unmatched: 7. The CDR3 is made up of 14 amino acids. The CDR3, as DNA: TGTGCCACCGGACAGGGAAAGGGGAACTATGGCTACACCTTC. Its translation: CATGQGKGNYGYTF.

CDR3 residues: CSARMGQTQYF. The CDR3 DNA reads as TGCAGTGCTAGAATGGGACAGACCCAGTACTTC. The chain recombines TRBV20-1 with TRBJ2-5; the D gene could be TRBD1 or TRBD2 (5 bases each). Germline assignment: CDR1 DFQATT and CDR2 SNEGSKA (reference sequence). The CDR3 consists of 11 residues. V gave up 2 bases and J gave up 6 bases, with 7 bases separating them.

This clone has more than one count but fewer than ten. The genes are TRBV5-6 and TRBJ1-1; tentative D call: TRBD1 (6 bases). Looked up from germline, CDR1 is SGHDT and CDR2 is YYEEEE. V was clipped by 7 bases and J by 4 bases, with 17 bases between them. CDR3 length: 14 residues. The DNA for the CDR3 is TGTGCCAGCCTGAGGGGGGCTGGGGCCACTGAAGCTTTCTTT. Amino acid sequence: CASLRGAGATEAFF.

The chain has TRBV24-1 and TRBJ2-1; weak D call: TRBD2 (5 bases). The germline gives CDR1 KGHDR, CDR2 SFDVKD. This CDR3 has 14 residues. Trimming cost V 4 bases and J 3 bases, with 9 bases left between them. CDR3 DNA: TGTGCCACCAGTGACCGGGGAGTCTACAATGAGCAGTTCTTC. It specifies CATSDRGVYNEQFF.

This chain's CDR3 is CAIRGEDRGFLGEQYV. For the CDR3, the DNA is TGTGCCATCAGAGGCGAAGACAGGGGATTTTTGGGGGAGCAGTACGTC. This chain uses TRBV10-3 with TRBJ2-7, with 8 bases fitting TRBD1. The J segment lost 7 bases and the V segment lost 6 bases, leaving 17 bases of the junction unmatched. The CDR3 consists of 16 residues. CDR1 and CDR2 (germline): ENHRY, SYGVKD.

The chain links TRBV4-2 to TRBJ1-2; weak D call: TRBD1 (5 bases). The V end was cut by 0 bases, the J end by 0 bases, with 8 bases between. The CDR3 loop spans 15 amino acids. Germline CDR1 reads LGHNA; CDR2 reads YNFKEQ. This CDR3 reads CASSQEDRANYGYTF. The CDR3 nucleotides are TGTGCCAGCAGCCAAGAAGACAGAGCTAACTATGGCTACACCTTC.

The chain employs TRBV4-2 and TRBJ2-3; TRBD2 matches 7 bases. Germline CDR1 LGHNA, CDR2 YNFKEQ. V was pared by 0 bases and J by 4 bases, with 1 base of the junction left unmatched. The length of the CDR3 is 14 residues. As DNA, the CDR3 is TGTGCCAGCAGCCAAGAGACTAGCCCAGATACGCAGTATTTT. Protein sequence: CASSQETSPDTQYF.